The 22 T cell receptor beta chains in this list originate from one sample, sequenced in a study of cytomegalovirus exposure and HLA in healthy donors. The primer mix had 60 Vbeta and 13 Jbeta primers. Method: immunoSEQ multiplex PCR; TCRdb's copy keeps in-frame clones and lacks some. The sample lists about 160,000 clones; roughly 85% were seen once. Input material: PBMCs. These receptors were obtained from a man aged 18-30 years in good health and CMV-seropositive.

The chain combines TRBV7-9 with TRBJ2-5, with 7 bases aligning to TRBD2. Germline lookup yields CDR1 SEHNR and CDR2 FQNEAQ (reference sequence). The length of the CDR3 is 16 residues. V lost 5 bases to trimming and J lost 5 bases; unmatched junction nucleotides: 14. For the CDR3, the DNA is TGTGCCAGCAGCCCCCCCCGGCAGGCGGGGGTGGAGACCCAGTACTTC. It specifies CASSPPRQAGVETQYF.

The chain combines TRBV10-3 with TRBJ1-2; 7 bases map to TRBD1. Germline CDR1 is ENHRY and CDR2 is SYGVKD. The CDR3 has 14 residues. After removal of 10 bases from V and 5 bases from J, the junction contained 13 bases not matched to a gene. CDR3 region: CATDWGDSPYGYTF. The CDR3 nucleotides are TGTGCCACCGACTGGGGGGACAGTCCTTATGGCTACACCTTC.

The chain uses TRBV7-9 and TRBJ1-2, with D unclear. V was cut by 1 base and J by 6 bases, with 9 bases left in between. This CDR3 has 13 amino acids. The V gene's germline CDR1 is SEHNR and CDR2 FQNEAQ (reference sequence). The DNA of the CDR3 is TGTGCCAGCAGCTTAGGAGGGTCTCATGGCTACACCTTC. This sequence encodes CASSLGGSHGYTF.

This clone has a handful of counts. The gene calls are TRBV9 and TRBJ1-3; maybe TRBD1 (5 bases). Trimming removed 4 bases at V and 0 bases at J, with 14 bases between. Per the germline V gene, CDR1 is SGDLS and CDR2 is YYNGEE. The CDR3 contains 16 residues. The DNA for the CDR3 is TGTGCCAGCAGCACGACAGAATATTACTCTGGAAACACCATATATTTT. Translated, it gives CASSTTEYYSGNTIYF.

The rearrangement uses TRBV18 and TRBJ2-5; unclear D gene. Per germline, CDR1 KGHSH and CDR2 LQKENI. The CDR3 contains 13 residues. V was shortened by 4 bases and J by 1 base, with 7 bases between the two germline ends. The CDR3 loop is CASSLLLQETQYF. The CDR3 nucleotides read TGTGCCAGCTCACTGCTACTCCAAGAGACCCAGTACTTC.

The V gene is TRBV27, the J gene TRBJ1-2; 7 bases are shared with TRBD1. CDR1 is MNHEY and CDR2 is SMNVEV in the germline V gene (reference sequence). J lost 8 bases, V lost 6 bases, and 12 bases had no gene match. The CDR3 contains 14 residues. CDR3 protein: CASSQDRAWGGYTF. As DNA, the CDR3 is TGTGCCAGCAGCCAAGACAGGGCCTGGGGGGGCTACACCTTC.

The chain uses TRBV9 and TRBJ2-7; D unclear. V was shortened by 0 bases and J by 2 bases, with 9 bases between the two germline ends. CDR3 length: 14 residues. CDR1 is SGDLS, CDR2 YYNGEE, per germline. The CDR3: CASSVGIEPYEQYF. The CDR3 DNA reads as TGTGCCAGCAGCGTAGGCATAGAACCCTACGAGCAGTACTTC. The whole variable domain, remainder taken from reference TRBV9 and TRBJ2-7, is DSGVTQTPKHLITATGQRVTLRCSPRSGDLSVYWYQQSLDQGLQFLIQYYNGEERAKGNILERFSAQQFPDLHSELNLSSLELGDSALYFCASSVGIEPYEQYFGPGTRLTVT.

The chain has TRBV6-5 and TRBJ2-2; perhaps TRBD1 as D (5 bases). Trimming took off 6 bases at V and 3 bases at J, with 8 bases between the two ends. This CDR3 is 13 amino acids long. Germline V gene data show CDR1 as MNHEY and CDR2 as SVGAGI. CDR3 DNA sequence: TGTGCCAGCAGGCGACAGTACACCGGGGAGCTGTTTTTT. Amino acid sequence: CASRRQYTGELFF.

This clone has a handful of counts. Additional DNA sequences in this sample encode the identical CDR3. The genes are TRBV5-6 and TRBJ1-6, with D perhaps matching TRBD1 (5 bases). Germline V lookup: CDR1 SGHDT, CDR2 YYEEEE. This CDR3 region has 14 residues. V was trimmed by 2 bases and J by 6 bases, leaving 9 bases between them. The CDR3, as DNA: TGTGCCAGCAGCTTTGGGGGGTCTAATTCACCCCTCCACTTT. It yields the protein CASSFGGSNSPLHF.

This sequence joins TRBV9 and TRBJ2-3, with D hard to call. This CDR3 is built from 12 residues. V lost 4 bases, J lost 3 bases, and 6 bases lay in between. Germline CDR1 reads SGDLS; CDR2 reads YYNGEE. CDR3 sequence: CASSPSTDTQYF. CDR3 nucleotide sequence: TGTGCCAGCAGCCCGTCGACAGATACGCAGTATTTT.

In this sample, this clone turned up a few times. This rearrangement joins TRBV12-5 to TRBJ2-7; the match to TRBD1 covers 8 bases. The CDR3 contains 15 residues. J lost 5 bases, V lost 8 bases, and 14 bases had no gene match. Germline values: CDR1 LGHNT, CDR2 FRNRAP. CDR3 protein: CASKGDRPLPNEQYF. CDR3 in DNA: TGTGCTAGTAAGGGGGACAGGCCCCTACCCAACGAGCAGTACTTC.

The chain links TRBV5-1 to TRBJ2-5; a possible D gene is TRBD2 (6 bases). The germline CDR1 and CDR2 sequences are SGHRS and YFSETQ. The CDR3 runs to 15 residues. Trimming left V 4 bases short and J 5 bases short, with 18 bases between. The CDR3 here is CASSALGEDEETQYF. Here the CDR3 DNA reads TGCGCCAGCAGCGCTTTGGGGGAGGACGAGGAGACCCAGTACTTC.

The V call is TRBV7-6, the J call TRBJ2-5, with D possibly TRBD1 on 5 matching bases. V lost 2 bases and J 4 bases, leaving 8 bases between the germline ends. The germline V gene encodes CDR1 SGHVS and CDR2 FNYEAQ. The CDR3 totals 13 residues. In DNA, the CDR3 is TGTGCCAGCAGCTTAAACAGGAGAGAGACCCAGTACTTC. This sequence encodes CASSLNRRETQYF.

The CDR3 DNA sequence: TGTGCCAGCTCACCATTGCCAGGATACTCCTACGAGCAGTACTTC. It is translated as CASSPLPGYSYEQYF. V is TRBV18 and J is TRBJ2-7; D remains unclear. Trimming left V 2 bases short and J 0 bases short, with 11 bases between. CDR1 is KGHSH, CDR2 LQKENI, per germline. This CDR3 spans 15 amino acids.

V is TRBV7-7 and J is TRBJ2-3; TRBD2 matches at 11 bases. Germline V gene sequence: CDR1 SSHAT, CDR2 FNYEAQ (reference sequence). This CDR3 has 15 residues. The trim removed 4 bases at V and 2 bases at J, leaving 2 bases unmatched. CDR3 sequence (DNA): TGTGCCAGCAGCTCGGGACTAGCGGTCACAGATACGCAGTATTTT. This gives the protein CASSSGLAVTDTQYF.

The CDR3 region has the DNA TGTGCCAGCAGCTTCAATGTCCTGACTTTC. Amino acid sequence: CASSFNVLTF. The chain combines TRBV7-9 with TRBJ2-6; D not resolved. The CDR3 length is 10 residues. Germline loops: CDR1 SEHNR, CDR2 FQNEAQ (reference sequence). Trimming took off 3 bases at V and 13 bases at J, with 4 bases between the two ends.

This sequence joins TRBV5-1 and TRBJ2-1; maybe TRBD1 (6 bases). The CDR3 is 14 residues long. The V gene's germline CDR1 is SGHRS and CDR2 YFSETQ. Trimming cost V 3 bases and J 7 bases, with 14 bases left between them. CDR3 protein: CASSSELQGNEQFF. The CDR3 region has the DNA TGCGCCAGCAGCTCGGAGCTACAGGGAAATGAGCAGTTCTTC.

This chain links TRBV19 with TRBJ2-2; D gene uncertain. CDR1 and CDR2 from the germline V gene are LNHDA and SQIVND (reference sequence). The V end lost 6 bases, the J end lost 1 base, and 6 bases lay between the germline ends. The length of the CDR3 is 13 residues. The CDR3 DNA is TGTGCCAGTAGATCCCTGAACACCGGGGAGCTGTTTTTT. This sequence encodes CASRSLNTGELFF.

This clone has only one observation. The rearrangement links TRBV5-1 to TRBJ2-3; 8 bases fit TRBD2. The CDR3 has 13 amino acids. The germline V gene has CDR1 SGHRS and CDR2 YFSETQ. J was trimmed by 5 bases and V by 4 bases; bases with no gene match: 3. The CDR3 bases are TGCGCCAGCAGCCACGGGGGGGGAGATACGCAGTATTTT. This gives the protein CASSHGGGDTQYF.

The chain employs TRBV7-6 and TRBJ2-1; TRBD2 matches at 14 bases. The CDR3 spans 16 residues. With 5 bases clipped from V and 8 bases from J, the junction kept 8 bases outside the gene matches. The germline V gene has CDR1 SGHVS and CDR2 FNYEAQ. DNA of the CDR3: TGTGCCAGCAGCAACAGACTAGCGGGGGGGCCAGATGAGCAGTTCTTC. Translating it yields CASSNRLAGGPDEQFF.

The rearrangement joins TRBV6-4 to TRBJ1-1, with no clear D. V shed 2 bases and J shed 1 base, with 5 bases lying between them. The CDR3 runs 13 residues. CDR1 and CDR2 (germline): MRHNA, SNTAGT. CDR3 sequence reads: CASSDGRNTEAFF. DNA for the CDR3: TGTGCCAGCAGTGACGGGAGGAACACTGAAGCTTTCTTT.

This chain uses TRBV6-5 with TRBJ1-5; D uncertain. CDR1 MNHEY and CDR2 SVGAGI come from the germline V gene. The CDR3 runs 13 residues. The V end was cut by 5 bases, the J end by 3 bases, with 8 bases between. In DNA, the CDR3 is TGTGCCAGCAGTGCTGGACTCAATCAGCCCCAGCATTTT. This encodes CASSAGLNQPQHF.